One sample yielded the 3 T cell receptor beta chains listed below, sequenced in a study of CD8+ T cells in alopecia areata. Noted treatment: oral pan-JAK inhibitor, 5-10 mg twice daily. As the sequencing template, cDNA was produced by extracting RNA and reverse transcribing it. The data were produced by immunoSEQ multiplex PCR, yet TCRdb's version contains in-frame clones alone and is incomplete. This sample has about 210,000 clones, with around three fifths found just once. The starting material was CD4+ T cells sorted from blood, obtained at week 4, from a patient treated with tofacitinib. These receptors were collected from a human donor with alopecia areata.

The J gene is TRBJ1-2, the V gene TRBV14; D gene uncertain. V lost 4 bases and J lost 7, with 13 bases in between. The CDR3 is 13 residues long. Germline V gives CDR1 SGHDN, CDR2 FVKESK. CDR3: CASSRGDYGGYTF. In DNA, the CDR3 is TGTGCCAGCAGCCGCGGCGACTATGGTGGCTACACCTTC. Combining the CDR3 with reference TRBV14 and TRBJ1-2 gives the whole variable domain EAGVTQFPSHSVIEKGQTVTLRCDPISGHDNLYWYRRVMGKEIKFLLHFVKESKQDESGMPNNRFLAERTGGTYSTLKVQPAELEDSGVYFCASSRGDYGGYTFGSGTRLTVV.

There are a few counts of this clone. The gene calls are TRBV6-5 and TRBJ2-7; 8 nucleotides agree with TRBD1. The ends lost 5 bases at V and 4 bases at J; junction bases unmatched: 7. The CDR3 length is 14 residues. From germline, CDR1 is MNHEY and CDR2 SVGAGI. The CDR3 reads CASSTTGVPYEQYF. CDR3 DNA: TGTGCCAGCAGTACGACAGGGGTCCCATACGAGCAGTACTTC.

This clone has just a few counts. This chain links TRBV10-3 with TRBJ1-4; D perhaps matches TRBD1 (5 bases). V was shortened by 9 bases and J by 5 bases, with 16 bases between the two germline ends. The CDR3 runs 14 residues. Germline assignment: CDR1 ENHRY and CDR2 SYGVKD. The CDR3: CAIRSGTGNEKLFF. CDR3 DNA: TGTGCCATTCGATCCGGGACGGGGAATGAAAAACTGTTTTTT.